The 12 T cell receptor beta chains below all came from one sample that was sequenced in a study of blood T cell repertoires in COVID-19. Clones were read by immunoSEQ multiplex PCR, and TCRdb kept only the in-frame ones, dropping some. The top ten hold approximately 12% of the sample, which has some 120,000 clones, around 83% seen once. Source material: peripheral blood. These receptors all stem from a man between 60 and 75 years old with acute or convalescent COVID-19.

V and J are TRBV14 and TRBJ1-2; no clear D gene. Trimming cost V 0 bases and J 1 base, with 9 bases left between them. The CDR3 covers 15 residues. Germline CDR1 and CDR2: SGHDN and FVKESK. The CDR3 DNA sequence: TGTGCCAGCAGCCAAGACTTTCCGGTTAACTATGGCTACACCTTC. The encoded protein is CASSQDFPVNYGYTF.

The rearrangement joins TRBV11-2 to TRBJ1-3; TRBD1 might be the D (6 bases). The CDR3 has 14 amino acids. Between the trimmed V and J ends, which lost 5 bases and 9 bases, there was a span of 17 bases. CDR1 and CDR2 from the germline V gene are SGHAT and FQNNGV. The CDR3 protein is CASSPLPGAATIYF. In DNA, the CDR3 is TGTGCCAGCAGCCCACTCCCAGGGGCAGCCACCATATATTTT.

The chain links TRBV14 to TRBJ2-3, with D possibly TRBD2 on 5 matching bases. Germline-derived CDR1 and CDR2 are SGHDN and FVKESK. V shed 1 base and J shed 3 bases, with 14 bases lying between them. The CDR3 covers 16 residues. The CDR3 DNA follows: TGTGCCAGCAGCCAAGCTCCCTGGCCGGGAACAGATACGCAGTATTTT. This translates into CASSQAPWPGTDTQYF.

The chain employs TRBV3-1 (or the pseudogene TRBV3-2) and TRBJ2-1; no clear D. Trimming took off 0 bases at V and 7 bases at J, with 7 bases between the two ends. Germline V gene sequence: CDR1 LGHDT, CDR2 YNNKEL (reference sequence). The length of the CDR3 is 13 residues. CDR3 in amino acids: CASSQDWRNEQFF. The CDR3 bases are TGTGCCAGCAGCCAAGATTGGAGAAATGAGCAGTTCTTC.

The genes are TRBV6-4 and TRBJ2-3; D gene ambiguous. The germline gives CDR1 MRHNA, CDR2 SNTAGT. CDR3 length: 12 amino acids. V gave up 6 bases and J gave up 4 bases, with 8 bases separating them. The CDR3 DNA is TGTGCCAGCAGCGGTGGTTCAGATACGCAGTATTTT. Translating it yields CASSGGSDTQYF.

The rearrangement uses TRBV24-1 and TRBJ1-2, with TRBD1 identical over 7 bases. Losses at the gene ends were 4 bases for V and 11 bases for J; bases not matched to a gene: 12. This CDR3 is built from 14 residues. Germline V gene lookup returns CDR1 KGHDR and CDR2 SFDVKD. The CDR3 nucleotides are TGTGCCACCAGTGACCCCGACAGGGCCCGGGAATACACCTTC. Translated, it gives CATSDPDRAREYTF.

CDR3 protein: CASSRDRGSGYTGELFF. The CDR3 DNA reads TGTGCCAGCTCCCGGGACCGGGGTAGCGGCTACACCGGGGAGCTGTTTTTT. This sequence joins TRBV18 and TRBJ2-2; D possibly corresponds to TRBD2 (6 bases). This CDR3 has 17 amino acids. V was pared by 6 bases and J by 3 bases, with 20 bases between. Germline-derived CDR1 and CDR2 are KGHSH and LQKENI.

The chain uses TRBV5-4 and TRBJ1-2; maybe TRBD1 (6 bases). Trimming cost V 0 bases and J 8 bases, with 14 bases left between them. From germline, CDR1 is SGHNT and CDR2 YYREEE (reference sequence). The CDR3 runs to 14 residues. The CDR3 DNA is TGTGCCAGCAGCTTGGTGCGGGGGCCTGGAGGCTACACCTTC. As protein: CASSLVRGPGGYTF.

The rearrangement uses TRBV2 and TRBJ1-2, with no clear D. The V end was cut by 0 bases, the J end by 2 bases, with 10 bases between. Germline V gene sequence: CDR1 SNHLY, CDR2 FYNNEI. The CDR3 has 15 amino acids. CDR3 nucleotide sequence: TGTGCCAGCAGTGAAGCGCGGGTCACCAACTATGGCTACACCTTC. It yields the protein CASSEARVTNYGYTF.

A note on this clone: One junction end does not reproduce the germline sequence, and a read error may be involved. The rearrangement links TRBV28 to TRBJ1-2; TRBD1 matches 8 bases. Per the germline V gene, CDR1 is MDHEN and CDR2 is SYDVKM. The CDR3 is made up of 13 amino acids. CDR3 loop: CASLSQGAYVYTF. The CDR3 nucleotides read TGTGCCAGCCTCTCCCAGGGGGCTTATGTCTACACCTTC.

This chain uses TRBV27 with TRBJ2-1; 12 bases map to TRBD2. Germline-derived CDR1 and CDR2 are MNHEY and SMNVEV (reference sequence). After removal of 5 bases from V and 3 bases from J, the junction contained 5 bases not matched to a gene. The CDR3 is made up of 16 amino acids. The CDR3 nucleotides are TGTGCCAGCAGTCCCCGACTAGCGGGAGTCTACAATGAGCAGTTCTTC. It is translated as CASSPRLAGVYNEQFF.

The CDR3 loop reads CASSQELSQGTQYF. CDR3 sequence (DNA): TGTGCCAGCAGCCAAGAACTGTCCCAGGGTACGCAGTATTTT. The chain joins TRBV14 to TRBJ2-3, with D perhaps TRBD1 (5 bases). Germline CDR1 SGHDN, CDR2 FVKESK. The V gene lost 0 bases and the J gene lost 8 bases, with 12 bases spanning the gap. The CDR3 covers 14 residues.